These 14 T cell receptor beta chains share one sample of origin, sequenced in a study of blood T cell repertoires in COVID-19. The assay was immunoSEQ multiplex PCR, and TCRdb's table has in-frame clones only and misses some. The sample has 50,000 to 70,000 clones, around 85% seen once. Sequences were obtained from peripheral blood. The source is a man aged 65 to 79 with active COVID-19.

The chain has TRBV29-1 and TRBJ2-1; TRBD1 aligns across 8 bases. The germline CDR1 and CDR2 sequences are SQVTM and ANQGSEA. Losses at the gene ends were 7 bases for V and 8 bases for J; bases not matched to a gene: 7. The CDR3 spans 12 residues. This chain's CDR3 is CSADDRGDEQFF. DNA for the CDR3: TGCAGCGCCGATGACAGGGGCGATGAGCAGTTCTTC.

V and J are TRBV5-6 and TRBJ2-3, with 11 nucleotides matching TRBD1. Looked up from germline, CDR1 is SGHDT and CDR2 is YYEEEE. The CDR3 extends over 17 amino acids. After removal of 4 bases from V and 3 bases from J, the junction contained 10 bases not matched to a gene. CDR3 bases: TGTGCCAGCAGCCCGACGAGGACAGGGGGCTATACAGATACGCAGTATTTT. It translates to CASSPTRTGGYTDTQYF.

J is TRBJ1-1 and V is TRBV18, with D uncertain. CDR1 and CDR2 (germline): KGHSH, LQKENI. Trimming removed 1 base from V and 3 bases from J, with 6 bases in between. The CDR3 is 13 amino acids. The CDR3 protein is CASSPRTHTEAFF. The DNA for the CDR3 is TGTGCCAGCTCACCACGAACACACACTGAAGCTTTCTTT.

This clone was recorded once. This CDR3 reads CASSSQGRDQPQHF. The DNA of the CDR3 is TGTGCCAGCTCGTCACAGGGTCGGGATCAGCCCCAGCATTTT. The chain employs TRBV18 and TRBJ1-5; D perhaps matches TRBD1 (6 bases). Germline V gene sequence: CDR1 KGHSH, CDR2 LQKENI. The CDR3 loop spans 14 amino acids. V lost 6 bases to trimming and J lost 5 bases, with 14 bases between them. The entire variable domain, with the rest obtained from reference TRBV18 and TRBJ1-5, is as follows: NAGVMQNPRHLVRRRGQEARLRCSPMKGHSHVYWYRQLPEEGLKFMVYLQKENIIDESGMPKERFSAEFPKEGPSILRIQQVVRGDSAAYFCASSSQGRDQPQHFGDGTRLSIL.

The chain links TRBV9 to TRBJ2-5, with 7 bases that match TRBD2. This CDR3 is built from 15 residues. The V and J ends lost 0 bases and 5 bases, in that order; junction bases with no gene match: 7. The germline CDR1 and CDR2 sequences are SGDLS and YYNGEE. CDR3 residues: CASSVGPAGLETQYF. The CDR3 DNA sequence: TGTGCCAGCAGCGTAGGACCAGCGGGATTGGAGACCCAGTACTTC.

The chain combines TRBV3-1 (or the pseudogene TRBV3-2) with TRBJ1-5, with TRBD1 matching 8 bases. Trimming cost V 2 bases and J 8 bases; bases outside gene matches: 2. The CDR3 spans 13 residues. Germline loops: CDR1 LGHDT, CDR2 YNNKEL (reference sequence). Here the CDR3 DNA reads TGTGCCAGCAGCCAAAACAGGGGGGAGCCCCAGCATTTT. This gives the protein CASSQNRGEPQHF.

V gene TRBV30 combines with J gene TRBJ1-4; D is perhaps TRBD1 (5 bases). This CDR3 comprises 14 residues. Trimming stripped 2 bases from V and 4 bases from J, with 11 bases between. In germline, CDR1 is GTSNPN, CDR2 SVGIG (reference sequence). CDR3 coding DNA: TGTGCCTGGAGTTTAGGACAAGTTAATGAAAAACTGTTTTTT. As protein: CAWSLGQVNEKLFF.

This chain links TRBV12-3 or TRBV12-4 with TRBJ2-7; D call uncertain. The CDR3 runs to 11 residues. V lost 4 bases, J lost 4 bases, and 5 bases lay in between. CDR3 nucleotides: TGTGCCAGCAGTTCGTCTTACGAGCAGTACTTC. Residues: CASSSSYEQYF.

This clone appeared a single time. The chain recombines TRBV29-1 with TRBJ2-3, with TRBD1 identical over 9 bases. The CDR3 extends over 17 amino acids. CDR1 SQVTM and CDR2 ANQGSEA come from the germline V gene. V shed 0 bases and J 2 bases; nucleotides not matched to a gene: 9. CDR3 bases: TGCAGCGTTGAAGATCGTACCGGGACAGGGCCCACAGATACGCAGTATTTT. It encodes CSVEDRTGTGPTDTQYF.

This chain joins TRBV3-1 (or the pseudogene TRBV3-2) and TRBJ2-5, with 8 nucleotides matching TRBD1. Germline-derived CDR1 and CDR2 are LGHDT and YNNKEL (reference sequence). This CDR3 comprises 18 residues. With V trimmed by 0 bases and J by 5 bases, 14 bases remained unmatched. The CDR3 here is CASSQDPGTGQVKETQYF. The CDR3 nucleotides read TGTGCCAGCAGCCAAGATCCAGGGACGGGACAGGTTAAGGAGACCCAGTACTTC.

This clone came up once. The CDR3 region has the DNA TGTGCCAGCAGTGAGGGGGCTAGCGGGAGGGCCGGAGATACGCAGTATTTT. This gives the protein CASSEGASGRAGDTQYF. The genes are TRBV6-1 and TRBJ2-3; 12 bases are a match to TRBD2. Germline lookup yields CDR1 MNHNS and CDR2 SASEGT. The trim removed 3 bases at V and 5 bases at J, leaving 9 bases unmatched. This CDR3 contains 17 residues.

V is TRBV28 and J is TRBJ2-4; D uncertain. The CDR3 has 15 amino acids. The germline CDR1 and CDR2 sequences are MDHEN and SYDVKM. Trimming stripped 6 bases from V and 0 bases from J, with 12 bases between. CDR3 nucleotides: TGTGCCAGCAGCTCCCCCGGGTTAGCCAAAAACATTCAGTACTTC. It translates to CASSSPGLAKNIQYF.

V usage is TRBV5-1 and J usage is TRBJ2-5, with 9 bases lining up with TRBD1. Trimming took 4 bases from V and 5 from J; bases not matched to a gene: 6. The CDR3 loop spans 14 amino acids. Germline V gene data show CDR1 as SGHRS and CDR2 as YFSETQ. CDR3 nucleotides: TGCGCCAGCAGCGAACAGGGGGCCGGGGAGACCCAGTACTTC. Translating gives CASSEQGAGETQYF.

This chain joins TRBV19 and TRBJ2-1; no firm D call. Trimming took 1 base from V and 8 from J, leaving 9 bases between them. The CDR3 runs to 13 residues. CDR1 and CDR2 (germline): LNHDA, SQIVND (reference sequence). The CDR3: CASSIGLNDEQFF. The DNA of the CDR3 is TGTGCCAGTAGTATAGGGCTGAACGATGAGCAGTTCTTC.